Listed here are 25 T cell receptor beta chains from one sample, sequenced in a study of blood T cell repertoires in COVID-19. Sequenced by immunoSEQ multiplex PCR; TCRdb stores in-frame clones only, minus some. This sample has about 270,000 clones, with 91% found just once. Material: PBMCs or T cells enriched from blood (not recorded which). Every receptor here comes from a man between 35 and 55 years old who had been exposed to COVID-19.

The V and J genes are TRBV6-1 and TRBJ2-1; 10 nucleotides align to TRBD1. The CDR3 loop spans 14 amino acids. Looked up from germline, CDR1 is MNHNS and CDR2 is SASEGT. Trimming at V came to 1 base and at J to 6 bases, leaving 0 bases not matched to a gene. CDR3 sequence reads: CASSEGTGGNEQFF. The CDR3 region has the DNA TGTGCCAGCAGTGAAGGGACAGGGGGCAATGAGCAGTTCTTC.

The V call is TRBV3-1 (or the pseudogene TRBV3-2), the J call TRBJ1-1, with 9 bases matching TRBD1. Germline-derived CDR1 and CDR2 are LGHDT and YNNKEL (reference sequence). With 1 base clipped from V and 4 bases from J, the junction kept 7 bases outside the gene matches. The CDR3 is 16 amino acids. As DNA, the CDR3 is TGTGCCAGCAGCCAAGTTTTGACAGGGGGGAGCACTGAAGCTTTCTTT. Protein sequence: CASSQVLTGGSTEAFF.

This clone was counted a single time. V gene TRBV28 combines with J gene TRBJ2-3; 11 bases map to TRBD2. The CDR3 has 15 amino acids. Germline V gives CDR1 MDHEN, CDR2 SYDVKM. J was trimmed by 1 base and V by 3 bases; bases with no gene match: 0. CDR3 amino acids: CASSLGLAGTDTQYF. The CDR3 DNA follows: TGTGCCAGCAGTTTGGGACTAGCGGGCACAGATACGCAGTATTTT.

The chain joins TRBV4-1 to TRBJ1-3, with D possibly TRBD1 on 6 matching bases. Trimming left V 2 bases short and J 0 bases short, with 17 bases between. Germline CDR1 reads MGHRA; CDR2 reads YSYEKL. The CDR3 contains 18 residues. This CDR3 reads CASSQRRGRGPSGNTIYF. The CDR3 DNA reads as TGCGCCAGCAGCCAACGAAGGGGCAGGGGCCCCTCTGGAAACACCATATATTTT.

The genes are TRBV21-1 and TRBJ2-2; the table's D call, TRBD2, was not checked against the DNA. TRBV21-1 is an annotated pseudogene. This CDR3 spans 21 amino acids. The CDR3 sequence is CASSKVRLAGGPRKTTGELFF. DNA for the CDR3: TGTGCCAGCAGCAAAGTTCGTCTAGCGGGAGGACCAAGGAAGACCACCGGGGAGCTGTTTTTT.

This clone was found once. The rearrangement joins TRBV7-9 to TRBJ1-4; TRBD1 might be the D (5 bases). The CDR3 spans 14 residues. Germline lookup yields CDR1 SEHNR and CDR2 FQNEAQ (reference sequence). Trimming cost V 2 bases and J 8 bases, with 12 bases left between them. The CDR3 DNA reads TGTGCCAGCAGCTTATCGCAGGGTCAAGAAAAACTGTTTTTT. Translating it yields CASSLSQGQEKLFF.

The chain is built from TRBV3-1 (or the pseudogene TRBV3-2) and TRBJ1-1; D is ambiguous. The V end lost 2 bases, the J end lost 1 base, and 8 bases lay between the germline ends. This CDR3 is 14 amino acids long. Looked up from germline, CDR1 is LGHDT and CDR2 is YNNKEL (reference sequence). CDR3 region: CASSQKGGNTEAFF. CDR3 nucleotide sequence: TGTGCCAGCAGCCAAAAGGGAGGGAACACTGAAGCTTTCTTT.

The V gene is TRBV25-1, the J gene TRBJ1-5; the match to TRBD1 covers 11 bases. The V gene's germline CDR1 is MGHDK and CDR2 SYGVNS. J was trimmed by 7 bases and V by 9 bases; bases with no gene match: 17. CDR3 length: 17 amino acids. Here the CDR3 reads CARIRDRGTGMRQPQHF. The CDR3 DNA reads as TGTGCCAGAATTAGGGACAGGGGGACCGGGATGAGGCAGCCCCAGCATTTT.

V gene TRBV5-1 combines with J gene TRBJ1-1; perhaps TRBD1 as D (5 bases). Trimming pared 0 bases from V and 1 base from J, leaving 7 bases between. This CDR3 has 14 amino acids. Germline V gene data show CDR1 as SGHRS and CDR2 as YFSETQ. CDR3 protein: CASSLETANTEAFF. The DNA for the CDR3 is TGCGCCAGCAGCTTGGAGACAGCGAACACTGAAGCTTTCTTT.

The rearrangement links TRBV5-1 to TRBJ2-6, with D maybe TRBD1 (6 bases). This CDR3 comprises 17 residues. V was clipped by 1 base and J by 0 bases, with 11 bases between them. Germline lookup yields CDR1 SGHRS and CDR2 YFSETQ. The CDR3 loop is CASSLTGTYSGANVLTF. DNA for the CDR3: TGCGCCAGCAGCTTGACAGGGACCTACTCTGGGGCCAACGTCCTGACTTTC.

The J gene is TRBJ2-5, the V gene TRBV12-3 or TRBV12-4, with a possible D match to TRBD1 (5 bases). The CDR3 is 13 residues long. Trimming pared 5 bases from V and 5 bases from J, leaving 12 bases between. CDR3 amino acids: CASSPGSLETQYF. The CDR3 DNA sequence: TGTGCCAGCAGTCCAGGGTCTCTGGAGACCCAGTACTTC.

The rearrangement links TRBV5-6 to TRBJ1-5; D gene unclear. In germline, CDR1 is SGHDT, CDR2 YYEEEE. The CDR3 is 15 residues long. Trimming took 4 bases from V and 6 from J, leaving 17 bases between them. The CDR3 region has the DNA TGTGCCAGCAGCCTCGCCATCGAGGGAATTCAGCCCCAGCATTTT. Translation: CASSLAIEGIQPQHF.

The CDR3 reads CASSQGTGIYQETQYF. CDR3 sequence (DNA): TGTGCCAGCAGCCAAGGGACAGGGATTTACCAAGAGACCCAGTACTTC. This rearrangement joins TRBV4-2 to TRBJ2-5, with TRBD1 identical over 8 bases. CDR1 is LGHNA, CDR2 YNFKEQ, per germline. Unmatched junction bases numbered 4, after V lost 1 base and J lost 0 bases. The CDR3 sequence is 16 residues long.

The V call is TRBV24-1, the J call TRBJ2-2, with D perhaps TRBD2 (5 bases). Germline V lookup: CDR1 KGHDR, CDR2 SFDVKD. V dropped 3 bases and J dropped 5 bases, with 15 bases sitting between them. The CDR3 covers 16 residues. The CDR3 DNA follows: TGTGCCACCAGTGATCGTCCCGGGGTAGGGACCGGGGAGCTGTTTTTT. Its translation: CATSDRPGVGTGELFF.

The chain has TRBV30 and TRBJ2-1; TRBD2 matches at 16 bases. CDR1 and CDR2 from the germline V gene are GTSNPN and SVGIG (reference sequence). V lost 0 bases and J lost 1; bases outside the gene matches: 6. CDR3 length equals 19 residues. In nucleotides, the CDR3 is TGTGCCTGGAGTGTACTGGGACTAGCGGGAGGGGGGTCCTACAATGAGCAGTTCTTC. This codes for CAWSVLGLAGGGSYNEQFF.

The rearrangement uses TRBV19 and TRBJ2-2, with TRBD1 matching 7 bases. This CDR3 is built from 16 residues. Germline CDR1 and CDR2: LNHDA and SQIVND (reference sequence). After removal of 2 bases from V and 0 bases from J, the junction contained 3 bases not matched to a gene. For the CDR3, the DNA is TGTGCCAGTAGTATAACAGGGGTGTCGAACACCGGGGAGCTGTTTTTT. Translation gives CASSITGVSNTGELFF.

This chain joins TRBV18 and TRBJ2-1; 13 bases agree with TRBD2. The CDR3 covers 18 residues. Germline lookup yields CDR1 KGHSH and CDR2 LQKENI. V shed 6 bases and J 2 bases; nucleotides not matched to a gene: 10. CDR3 sequence: CASSPKRLAGGTYNEQFF. In DNA, the CDR3 is TGTGCCAGCTCCCCTAAACGACTAGCGGGAGGAACCTACAATGAGCAGTTCTTC. The variable domain in full, completed from reference TRBV18 and TRBJ2-1, reads NAGVMQNPRHLVRRRGQEARLRCSPMKGHSHVYWYRQLPEEGLKFMVYLQKENIIDESGMPKERFSAEFPKEGPSILRIQQVVRGDSAAYFCASSPKRLAGGTYNEQFFGPGTRLTVL.

J is TRBJ2-5 and V is TRBV6-2 or TRBV6-3; TRBD1 matches at 10 bases. V gave up 5 bases and J gave up 7 bases; unmatched junction bases: 7. Per the germline V gene, CDR1 is MNHEY and CDR2 is SVGEGT. The CDR3 totals 14 residues. CDR3 coding DNA: TGTGCCAGCAGTCCGAGGACAGGGGGGTCGACCCAGTACTTC. Its translation: CASSPRTGGSTQYF.

This clone was observed once. The genes are TRBV13 and TRBJ1-6; the match to TRBD1 covers 9 bases. The length of the CDR3 is 16 residues. CDR1 is PRHDT, CDR2 FYEKMQ, per germline (reference sequence). V shed 5 bases and J 7 bases; nucleotides not matched to a gene: 9. The CDR3 DNA follows: TGTGCCAGCAGCACTTCTCGGACAGGGGTAAATTCACCCCTCCACTTT. This sequence encodes CASSTSRTGVNSPLHF.

The gene calls are TRBV30 and TRBJ1-6; D is possibly TRBD1 (6 bases). This CDR3 comprises 14 residues. Germline V gene lookup returns CDR1 GTSNPN and CDR2 SVGIG (reference sequence). Trimming stripped 8 bases from V and 9 bases from J, with 20 bases between. The CDR3 here is CAQKGGGDGSPLHF. CDR3 nucleotides: TGTGCCCAAAAAGGGGGGGGCGATGGTTCACCCCTCCACTTT.

The chain employs TRBV19 and TRBJ1-5; 8 positions match TRBD1. This CDR3 region has 14 residues. The V gene end was trimmed by 3 bases and the J gene end by 7 bases; junction bases not matched to a gene: 5. Germline loops: CDR1 LNHDA, CDR2 SQIVND (reference sequence). CDR3 nucleotide sequence: TGTGCCAGTAGTATCCAGGACAGGGAACAGCCCCAGCATTTT. The encoded protein is CASSIQDREQPQHF.

The V and J genes are TRBV24-1 and TRBJ1-2; TRBD1 matches at 7 bases. Germline V gives CDR1 KGHDR, CDR2 SFDVKD. This CDR3 has 12 amino acids. V lost 4 bases and J lost 8; bases outside the gene matches: 3. CDR3 sequence reads: CATSETGRGYTF. The CDR3 DNA follows: TGTGCCACCAGTGAGACAGGGAGGGGCTACACCTTC.

The genes are TRBV24-1 and TRBJ2-1, with TRBD2 identical over 8 bases. The trim removed 5 bases at V and 8 bases at J, leaving 7 bases unmatched. The germline CDR1 and CDR2 sequences are KGHDR and SFDVKD. The length of the CDR3 is 14 residues. The CDR3 DNA sequence: TGTGCCACCAGTGCCGGGACTAGATACGATGAGCAGTTCTTC. Translating it yields CATSAGTRYDEQFF.

This chain links TRBV28 with TRBJ1-2, with a tentative D call TRBD1 (6 bases). V dropped 6 bases and J dropped 3 bases, with 14 bases sitting between them. There are 14 residues in the CDR3. CDR1 and CDR2 (germline): MDHEN, SYDVKM. The DNA of the CDR3 is TGTGCCAGCAGGGATAGGACAGTATACTATGGCTACACCTTC. This translates into CASRDRTVYYGYTF.

The chain links TRBV4-1 to TRBJ1-1; no clear D. Germline V gene lookup returns CDR1 MGHRA and CDR2 YSYEKL. The CDR3 is made up of 14 amino acids. Trimming stripped 2 bases from V and 2 bases from J, with 9 bases between. The CDR3 coding sequence is TGCGCCAGCAGCCAACGGGTTGCCAACACTGAAGCTTTCTTT. Its protein is CASSQRVANTEAFF.